These T cell receptor beta chains were read from a single sample in a study of neurological immune-mediated disorders. One entry per CDR3 protein results from TCRdb running MiXCR on the 5' RACE reads. The top ten clones hold 29% of a sample with 18,000 or so distinct CDR3 sequences, roughly 10% of them seen once. The source material was CD8+ T cells from blood. Receptors originate from a woman aged 45-65 years in good health. Each CDR3 is given with its conserved first and last residue. D genes are given only for firm matches. Some rows mark clone size as missing; the rest say once, few, many or name a class of expanded clone.

DNA	CDR3	V	J	size	D
TGTGCCAGCAGTCGCGGGCTAGCGGCCACAGATACGCAGTATTTT	CASSRGLAATDTQYF	TRBV12-3/TRBV12-4	TRBJ2-3	many	TRBD2
TGTGCCAGCAGTTACTCGACCAGGGGCACAGATACGCAGTATTTT	CASSYSTRGTDTQYF	TRBV6-5	TRBJ2-3	many	-
TGTGCCAGCACCTATAGCGGGACAAACACCGGGGAGCTGTTTTTT	CASTYSGTNTGELFF	TRBV27	TRBJ2-2	many	TRBD2
TGTGCCAGCGGGGGGTGGTATTTT	CASGGWYF	TRBV2	TRBJ2-3	many	-
TGTGCCATCAGTGAAGTGTTATCGGGAGGAAAGTACCAAGAGACCCAGTACTTC	CAISEVLSGGKYQETQYF	TRBV10-3	TRBJ2-5	many	TRBD2
TGTGCCAGCAGCTGGGGAGACCTCTTGGGCGAGCAGTACTTC	CASSWGDLLGEQYF	TRBV5-5	TRBJ2-7	many	-
TGCGCCAGCAGCCAGGGTCTTGGGACTGAAGCTTTCTTT	CASSQGLGTEAFF	TRBV4-1	TRBJ1-1	many	-
TGTGCCAGCAGTTTTGGGGTGAACTATGGCTACACCTTC	CASSFGVNYGYTF	TRBV12-3/TRBV12-4	TRBJ1-2	-	-
TGTGCCAGCAGCCAAGGAGAGCAGTTCTTC	CASSQGEQFF	TRBV3-1	TRBJ2-1	many	-
TGTGCCAGCAGTTACGGGGGATTTACGGAAGAGACCCAGTACTTC	CASSYGGFTEETQYF	TRBV6-5	TRBJ2-5	many	-
TGTGCCAGCAGCCAAGGGGACAGGGGCCTGATCGATGAGCAGTTCTTC	CASSQGDRGLIDEQFF	TRBV3-1	TRBJ2-1	many	TRBD1
TGTGCCAGCAGCCCACGGACGGTGAGCTCCTACGAGCAGTACTTC	CASSPRTVSSYEQYF	TRBV5-4	TRBJ2-7	many	-
TGCGCCAGCAAATGGGGGTGTTTCTTT	CASKWGCFF	TRBV5-1	TRBJ1-1	many	-
TGTGCCAGCAGCTTAGGCCGGACAGGGCGGGAGACCCAGTACTTC	CASSLGRTGRETQYF	TRBV13	TRBJ2-5	-	TRBD1
TGCAGTGCTAGAGACCGAACAGGGGCTCGGGTTTTGGGTCAGCCCCAGCATTTT	CSARDRTGARVLGQPQHF	TRBV20-1	TRBJ1-5	many	TRBD1
TGTGCCAGCAGCGTAGCATTGGAGACTAGATCCTACGAGCAGTACTTC	CASSVALETRSYEQYF	TRBV9	TRBJ2-7	many	-
TGCAGCGTTGTCGGGGGGAACACTGAAGCTTTCTTT	CSVVGGNTEAFF	TRBV29-1	TRBJ1-1	many	-
TGTGCCAGCAGCGTATGGAGGGGTACAGATACGCAGTATTTT	CASSVWRGTDTQYF	TRBV7-2	TRBJ2-3	many	-
TGCAGTGCTAGCCAGGACATTGGCTATGGCTACACCTTC	CSASQDIGYGYTF	TRBV20-1	TRBJ1-2	many	-
TGTGCCAGCAGTAACCGGGCTGGAAATAATTTT	CASSNRAGNNF	TRBV6-1	TRBJ1-5	once	-
TGCAGTGCTAGATCGCAGGGTGTCTGGAACACTGAAGCTTTCTTT	CSARSQGVWNTEAFF	TRBV20-1	TRBJ1-1	many	-
TGCAGTGCTCTAGGACTAGCGGGAGGGGGGGTCTACAATGAGCAGTTCTTC	CSALGLAGGGVYNEQFF	TRBV20-1	TRBJ2-1	many	TRBD2
TGCGCCAGCAGCCAACTACAGGCTAGCGGTTACAATGAGCAGTTCTTC	CASSQLQASGYNEQFF	TRBV4-1	TRBJ2-1	many	TRBD2
TGTGCCACCGCGGGGGGGCCGGAGGATACGCAGTATTTT	CATAGGPEDTQYF	TRBV27	TRBJ2-3	many	TRBD2
TGTGCCAGCAGGGGACAGGGTAGCTCCTATAATTCACCCCTCCACTTT	CASRGQGSSYNSPLHF	TRBV6-1	TRBJ1-6	-	TRBD1
TGTGCCAGCAGCCCCAGCGGGAGGAACCAAGAGACCCAGTACTTC	CASSPSGRNQETQYF	TRBV28	TRBJ2-5	many	TRBD2
TGTGCCAGTAGTCGGGAGAAGCAGTTCTTC	CASSREKQFF	TRBV19	TRBJ2-1	few	-
TGTGCCAGCTCCATGGCAAGCGGCAATCAGCCCCAGCATTTT	CASSMASGNQPQHF	TRBV9	TRBJ1-5	few	-
TGTGCCAGCAGCTCAGCCAGCGGCAATGAGCAGTTCTTC	CASSSASGNEQFF	TRBV7-9	TRBJ2-1	many	-
TGCAGCGTTGATATTGGGGGGCGCCCCACCTACGAGCAGTACTTC	CSVDIGGRPTYEQYF	TRBV29-1	TRBJ2-7	many	-
TGTGCCTGGAGTGGGGGAATAACCGGGGAGCTGTTTTTT	CAWSGGITGELFF	TRBV30	TRBJ2-2	-	-
TGTGCCAGCAGACTGGGACAGTCCTACGAGCAGTACTTC	CASRLGQSYEQYF	TRBV14	TRBJ2-7	many	TRBD1
TGTGCCAGCAGCTTAGCGCAGGGACTCGTCTACGAGCAGTACTTC	CASSLAQGLVYEQYF	TRBV7-9	TRBJ2-7	many	-
TGTGCCAGCAGCCGGGGGGGTTACGAGCAGTACTTC	CASSRGGYEQYF	TRBV7-9	TRBJ2-7	many	TRBD2
TGTGCCAGCAGCTTCATTGGGGGGACAGGGAGTTGGTCTGGGGCCAACGTCCTGACTTTC	CASSFIGGTGSWSGANVLTF	TRBV7-9	TRBJ2-6	many	TRBD1
TGCGCCAGCAGTTACGGGACTAAAAAGTCCGAGCAGTACTTC	CASSYGTKKSEQYF	TRBV5-1	TRBJ2-7	few	TRBD2
TGTGCCAGCAGTCCCGGGGCAAACACCGGGGAGCTGTTTTTT	CASSPGANTGELFF	TRBV27	TRBJ2-2	many	-
-	CASSFYICSARAGTGAYEQYF	TRBV7-9	TRBJ2-7	-	-
TGTGCCAGCAGCGCCAGGGGGGCAGATACTTTAAACTATGGCTACACCTTC	CASSARGADTLNYGYTF	TRBV7-9	TRBJ1-2	many	TRBD1
TGTGCCAGCAGCTTAGCGGGCAGACTTTGGGAGCAGTACTTC	CASSLAGRLWEQYF	TRBV7-9	TRBJ2-7	many	-
TGTGCCAGCAGTGGTGATACGCAGTATTTT	CASSGDTQYF	TRBV2	TRBJ2-3	many	-
TGTGCCAGCAGCCAAAGTTGGACAGGGGGCGACTATGGCTACACCTTC	CASSQSWTGGDYGYTF	TRBV4-2	TRBJ1-2	many	TRBD1
TGTGCCAGCAGCTTGTTTGCGGGGAATGAGCAGTTCTTC	CASSLFAGNEQFF	TRBV5-6	TRBJ2-1	many	-
TGTGCCAGCAGCGCCCCGGGCGGGGGGCTTTACAATGAGCAGTTCTTC	CASSAPGGGLYNEQFF	TRBV9	TRBJ2-1	-	TRBD2
TGTGCCACCACCCGTTGGGGACTCCTCTACGAGCAGTACTTC	CATTRWGLLYEQYF	TRBV15	TRBJ2-7	many	-
TGCGCCAGCAGCTTGGACGGACAGGGACTCTATGGCTACACCTTC	CASSLDGQGLYGYTF	TRBV5-1	TRBJ1-2	many	TRBD1
TGTGCCAGCAGGTCAGGGGAAACTGGGGCCAACGTCCTGACTTTC	CASRSGETGANVLTF	TRBV7-9	TRBJ2-6	many	-
TGTGCCAGTCACGTAGGCGGGGGCCACAATGAGCAGTTCTTC	CASHVGGGHNEQFF	TRBV28	TRBJ2-1	many	-
TGCAGTGCTAGAGACGGGAACACCGGGGAGCTGTTTTTT	CSARDGNTGELFF	TRBV20-1	TRBJ2-2	many	-
TGTGCCAGCAGCTCAGCAGGGTGGAATGAGCAGTTCTTC	CASSSAGWNEQFF	TRBV9	TRBJ2-1	many	-
TGCAGCGTTGAAGGCGGGCAGACAGATACGCAGTATTTT	CSVEGGQTDTQYF	TRBV29-1	TRBJ2-3	-	-